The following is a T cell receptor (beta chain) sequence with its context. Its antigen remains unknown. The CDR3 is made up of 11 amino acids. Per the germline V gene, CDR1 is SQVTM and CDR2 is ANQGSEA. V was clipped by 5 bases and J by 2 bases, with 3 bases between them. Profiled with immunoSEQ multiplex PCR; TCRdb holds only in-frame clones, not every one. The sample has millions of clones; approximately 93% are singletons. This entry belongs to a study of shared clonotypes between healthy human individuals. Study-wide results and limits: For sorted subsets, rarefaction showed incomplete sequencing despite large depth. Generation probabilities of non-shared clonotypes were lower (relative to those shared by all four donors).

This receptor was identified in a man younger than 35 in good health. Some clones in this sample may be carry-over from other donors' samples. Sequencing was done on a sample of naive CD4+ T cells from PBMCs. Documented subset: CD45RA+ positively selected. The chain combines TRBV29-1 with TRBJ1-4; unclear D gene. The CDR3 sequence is CSVRTNEKLFF. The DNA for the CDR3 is TGCAGCGTTCGGACTAATGAAAAACTGTTTTTT.